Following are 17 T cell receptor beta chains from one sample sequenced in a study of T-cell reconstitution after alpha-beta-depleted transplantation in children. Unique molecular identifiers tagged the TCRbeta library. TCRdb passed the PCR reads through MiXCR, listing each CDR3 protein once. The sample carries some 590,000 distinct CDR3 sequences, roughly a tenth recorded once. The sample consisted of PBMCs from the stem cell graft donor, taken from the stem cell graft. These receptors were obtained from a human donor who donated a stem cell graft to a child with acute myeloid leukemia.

The CDR3 loop reads CASSSGGGQGDSYGYTF. The CDR3 DNA sequence: TGTGCCAGCAGCTCAGGAGGTGGCCAGGGGGATTCCTATGGCTACACCTTC. The chain is built from TRBV28 and TRBJ1-2, with TRBD1 matching 7 bases. The CDR3 loop spans 17 amino acids. CDR1 is MDHEN, CDR2 SYDVKM, per germline. The V gene end was trimmed by 6 bases and the J gene end by 4 bases; junction bases not matched to a gene: 17.

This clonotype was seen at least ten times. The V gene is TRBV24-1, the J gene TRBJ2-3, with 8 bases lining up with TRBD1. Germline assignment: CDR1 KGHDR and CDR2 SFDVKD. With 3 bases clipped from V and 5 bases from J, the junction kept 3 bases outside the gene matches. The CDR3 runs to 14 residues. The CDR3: CATSDAGGEDTQYF. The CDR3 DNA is TGTGCCACCAGTGATGCAGGGGGCGAAGATACGCAGTATTTT.

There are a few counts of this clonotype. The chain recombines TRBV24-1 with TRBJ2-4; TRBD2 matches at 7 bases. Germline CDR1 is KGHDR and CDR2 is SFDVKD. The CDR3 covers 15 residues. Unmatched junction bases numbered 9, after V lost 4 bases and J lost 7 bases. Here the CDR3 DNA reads TGTGCCACCAGTGAGGCGGGAGTAGGAGTTAACATTCAGTACTTC. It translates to CATSEAGVGVNIQYF.

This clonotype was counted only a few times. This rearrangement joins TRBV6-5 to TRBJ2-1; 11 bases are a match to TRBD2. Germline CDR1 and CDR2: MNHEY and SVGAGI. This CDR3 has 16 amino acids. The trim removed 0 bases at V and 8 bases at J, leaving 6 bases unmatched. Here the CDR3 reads CASSYSRLAGNHEQFF. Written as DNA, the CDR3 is TGTGCCAGCAGTTACTCGAGACTAGCGGGAAATCATGAGCAGTTCTTC.

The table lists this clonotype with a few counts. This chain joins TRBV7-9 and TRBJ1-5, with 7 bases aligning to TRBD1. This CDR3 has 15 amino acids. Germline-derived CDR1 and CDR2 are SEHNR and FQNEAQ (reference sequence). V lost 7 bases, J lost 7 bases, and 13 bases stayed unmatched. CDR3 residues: CASTGGTGEGQPQHF. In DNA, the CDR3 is TGTGCCAGCACCGGGGGAACAGGGGAAGGGCAGCCCCAGCATTTT.

DNA of the CDR3: TGCAGTGCTAACAGACTAGCGGATCGACAAACCTACGAGCAGTACTTC. This translates into CSANRLADRQTYEQYF. V is TRBV20-1 and J is TRBJ2-7; 9 bases match TRBD2. Unmatched junction bases numbered 12, after V lost 4 bases and J lost 2 bases. The CDR3 totals 16 residues. Germline loops: CDR1 DFQATT, CDR2 SNEGSKA (reference sequence).

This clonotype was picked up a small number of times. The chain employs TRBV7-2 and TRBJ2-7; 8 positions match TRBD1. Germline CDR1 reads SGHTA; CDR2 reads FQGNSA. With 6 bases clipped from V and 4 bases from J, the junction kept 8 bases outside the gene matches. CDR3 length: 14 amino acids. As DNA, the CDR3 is TGTGCCAGCAGTACCCAGGGACAGGAGTACGAGCAGTACTTC. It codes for CASSTQGQEYEQYF. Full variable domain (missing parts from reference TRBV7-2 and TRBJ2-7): GAGVSQSPSNKVTEKGKDVELRCDPISGHTALYWYRQSLGQGLEFLIYFQGNSAPDKSGLPSDRFSAERTGGSVSTLTIQRTQQEDSAVYLCASSTQGQEYEQYFGPGTRLTVT.

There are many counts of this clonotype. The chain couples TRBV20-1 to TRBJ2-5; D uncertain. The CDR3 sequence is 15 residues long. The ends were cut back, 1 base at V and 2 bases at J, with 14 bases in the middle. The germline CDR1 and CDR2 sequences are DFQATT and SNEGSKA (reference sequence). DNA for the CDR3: TGCAGTGCTAGAGTCTTGACGTCCGCTCAAGAGACCCAGTACTTC. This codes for CSARVLTSAQETQYF.

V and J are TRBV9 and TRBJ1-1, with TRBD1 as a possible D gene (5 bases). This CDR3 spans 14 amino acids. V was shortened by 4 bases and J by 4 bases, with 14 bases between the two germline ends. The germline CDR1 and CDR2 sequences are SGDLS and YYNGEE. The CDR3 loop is CASSSILGGTEAFF. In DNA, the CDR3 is TGTGCCAGCAGCTCCATCCTCGGGGGCACTGAAGCTTTCTTT.

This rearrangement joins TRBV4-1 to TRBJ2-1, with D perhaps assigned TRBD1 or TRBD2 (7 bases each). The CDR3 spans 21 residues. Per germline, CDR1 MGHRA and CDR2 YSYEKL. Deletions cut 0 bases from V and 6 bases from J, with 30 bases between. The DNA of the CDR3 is TGCGCCAGCAGCCAAGATCGGCTCCTTCCATTAGGGGGCGGGAGCGGCAATGAGCAGTTCTTC. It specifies CASSQDRLLPLGGGSGNEQFF.

The chain's CDR3 is CSAPRAGAPTEAFF. The CDR3 DNA sequence: TGCAGTGCGCCACGCGCGGGGGCGCCCACTGAAGCTTTCTTT. This sequence joins TRBV20-1 and TRBJ1-1; a weak D match, TRBD1 (6 bases). Trimming removed 6 bases from V and 4 bases from J, with 18 bases in between. The CDR3 covers 14 residues. Germline loops: CDR1 DFQATT, CDR2 SNEGSKA (reference sequence).

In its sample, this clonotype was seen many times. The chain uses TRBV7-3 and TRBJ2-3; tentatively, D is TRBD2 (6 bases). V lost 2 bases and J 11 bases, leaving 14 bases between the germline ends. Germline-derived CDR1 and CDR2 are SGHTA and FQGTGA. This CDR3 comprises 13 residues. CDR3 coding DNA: TGTGCCAGCAGCTTAGTTTCGGGAGATCGGCAGTATTTT. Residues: CASSLVSGDRQYF.

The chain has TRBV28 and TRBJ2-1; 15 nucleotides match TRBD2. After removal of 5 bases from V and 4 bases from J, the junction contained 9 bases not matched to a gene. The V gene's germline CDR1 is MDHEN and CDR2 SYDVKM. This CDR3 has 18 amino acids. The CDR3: CASSPRTSGRAPYNEQFF. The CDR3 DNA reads TGTGCCAGCAGTCCTAGGACTAGCGGGAGGGCCCCGTACAATGAGCAGTTCTTC.

CDR3 loop: CATSTSGTANTEAFF. DNA of the CDR3: TGTGCCACCAGTACCTCCGGGACAGCCAACACTGAAGCTTTCTTT. The genes are TRBV24-1 and TRBJ1-1; 7 bases map to TRBD1. After removal of 6 bases from V and 2 bases from J, the junction contained 8 bases not matched to a gene. The CDR3 totals 15 residues. Germline loops: CDR1 KGHDR, CDR2 SFDVKD.

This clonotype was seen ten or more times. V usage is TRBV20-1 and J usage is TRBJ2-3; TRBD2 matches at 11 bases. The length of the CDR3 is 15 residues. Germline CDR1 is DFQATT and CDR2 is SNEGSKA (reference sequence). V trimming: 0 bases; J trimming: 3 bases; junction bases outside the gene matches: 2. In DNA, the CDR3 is TGCAGTGCTAGAGACAGGACTAGCGGGACAGATACGCAGTATTTT. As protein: CSARDRTSGTDTQYF.

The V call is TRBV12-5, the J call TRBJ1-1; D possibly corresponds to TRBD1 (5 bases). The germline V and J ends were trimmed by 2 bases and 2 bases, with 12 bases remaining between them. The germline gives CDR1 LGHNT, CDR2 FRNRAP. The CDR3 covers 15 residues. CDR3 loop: CASGLSTGTNTEAFF. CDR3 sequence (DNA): TGTGCTAGTGGTTTGTCAACTGGGACTAACACTGAAGCTTTCTTT.

The CDR3 DNA reads TGTGCCAGCAGTGAATATGAAGGAAGCAATGAGCAGTTCTTC. This gives the protein CASSEYEGSNEQFF. This chain joins TRBV25-1 and TRBJ2-1; D call uncertain. Germline V gene sequence: CDR1 MGHDK, CDR2 SYGVNS. Trimming shortened V by 0 bases and J by 6 bases, and 9 bases separated the two germline ends. The CDR3 extends over 14 amino acids.